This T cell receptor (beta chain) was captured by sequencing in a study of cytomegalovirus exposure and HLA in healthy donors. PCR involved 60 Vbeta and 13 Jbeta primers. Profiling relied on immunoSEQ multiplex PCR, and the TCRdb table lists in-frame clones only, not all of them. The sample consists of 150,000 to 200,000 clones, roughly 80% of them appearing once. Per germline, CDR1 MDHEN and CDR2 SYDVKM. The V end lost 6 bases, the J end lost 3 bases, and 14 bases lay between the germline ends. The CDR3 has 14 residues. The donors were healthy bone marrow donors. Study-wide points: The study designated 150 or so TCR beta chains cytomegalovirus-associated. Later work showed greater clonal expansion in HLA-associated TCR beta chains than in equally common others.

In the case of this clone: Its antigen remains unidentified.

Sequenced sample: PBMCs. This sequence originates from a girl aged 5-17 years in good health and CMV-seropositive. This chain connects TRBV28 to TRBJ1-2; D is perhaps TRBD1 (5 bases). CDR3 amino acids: CASRGTGEDYGYTF. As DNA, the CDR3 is TGTGCCAGCAGGGGGACGGGAGAGGACTATGGCTACACCTTC.